A single sample is the source of the 7 T cell receptor beta chains below, sequenced in a study of blood T cell repertoires in COVID-19. Produced via immunoSEQ multiplex PCR; TCRdb's table is partial and in-frame only. The table includes around 270,000 clones, 84% detected once. The material sequenced was peripheral blood. The source is a woman aged 40 to 50 who had recovered from COVID-19.

This clone was observed once. The V call is TRBV7-2, the J call TRBJ2-1; TRBD2 is a possible D gene (5 bases). The CDR3 runs 15 residues. The germline V gene has CDR1 SGHTA and CDR2 FQGNSA. V dropped 5 bases and J dropped 8 bases, with 19 bases sitting between them. The CDR3 bases are TGTGCCAGCAGCGGCCTGGCGGGCTACATCGATGAGCAGTTCTTC. Translated: CASSGLAGYIDEQFF.

The V and J genes are TRBV27 and TRBJ1-1, with a tentative D call TRBD1 (6 bases). This CDR3 is built from 15 residues. V was clipped by 8 bases and J by 1 base, with 17 bases between them. CDR1 is MNHEY, CDR2 SMNVEV, per germline (reference sequence). The CDR3: CASAEGVAENTEAFF. The DNA for the CDR3 is TGTGCCAGCGCTGAGGGGGTCGCGGAGAACACTGAAGCTTTCTTT.

The chain uses TRBV7-8 and TRBJ1-1, with D perhaps matching TRBD1 (6 bases). Trimming pared 3 bases from V and 6 bases from J, leaving 17 bases between. Germline V CDR1 and CDR2: SGHVS, FQNEAQ. The CDR3 spans 15 residues. This chain's CDR3 is CASSLREGEGAEAFF. The CDR3, as DNA: TGTGCCAGCAGCTTGAGGGAGGGGGAAGGGGCTGAAGCTTTCTTT. The full variable domain, in which reference TRBV7-8 and TRBJ1-1 provide the parts outside the CDR3, is GAGVSQSPRYKVAKRGQDVALRCDPISGHVSLFWYQQALGQGPEFLTYFQNEAQLDKSGLPSDRFFAERPEGSVSTLKIQRTQQEDSAVYLCASSLREGEGAEAFFGQGTRLTVV.

The V call is TRBV6-6, the J call TRBJ1-2, with D possibly being TRBD1 (6 bases). Germline CDR1 reads MNHNY; CDR2 reads SVGAGI (reference sequence). The CDR3 covers 14 residues. Between the trimmed V and J ends, which lost 8 bases and 7 bases, there was a span of 20 bases. The CDR3: CASGLGTPGGGYTF. In DNA form, the CDR3 reads TGTGCCAGCGGACTAGGGACACCTGGAGGTGGCTACACCTTC.

This clone was seen only once. The chain carries TRBV18 and TRBJ2-4; TRBD2 matches at 15 bases. This CDR3 spans 20 amino acids. V shed 3 bases, J shed 0 bases, and the junction held 9 bases outside the gene matches. Germline V gene sequence: CDR1 KGHSH, CDR2 LQKENI. CDR3 in DNA: TGTGCCAGCTCACCGGGACTAGCGGGGGGACCCGATCTAGCCAAAAACATTCAGTACTTC. It translates to CASSPGLAGGPDLAKNIQYF.

This clone is a singleton in its sample. The V and J genes are TRBV30 and TRBJ1-5; D may be TRBD1 (5 bases). The V end was cut by 4 bases, the J end by 4 bases, with 17 bases between. From germline, CDR1 is GTSNPN and CDR2 SVGIG (reference sequence). The CDR3 runs 15 residues. The CDR3 region has the DNA TGTGCCTGGACATACCTGGGGGGGTCAAATCAGCCCCAGCATTTT. Translating gives CAWTYLGGSNQPQHF.

The CDR3 sequence: CASSVAAGYSYNEQFF. The CDR3 nucleotides read TGTGCCAGCAGCGTAGCGGCAGGCTATTCCTACAATGAGCAGTTCTTC. V usage is TRBV9 and J usage is TRBJ2-1, with D unclear. The length of the CDR3 is 16 residues. V shed 0 bases and J shed 1 base, with 11 bases lying between them. In germline, CDR1 is SGDLS, CDR2 YYNGEE.